These T cell receptor beta chains were read from a single sample in a study of blood T cell repertoires in COVID-19. Profiling relied on immunoSEQ multiplex PCR, and the TCRdb table lists in-frame clones only, not all of them. In the table there are roughly 230,000 clones, 65% to 85% of which are singletons. Sample: peripheral blood. Receptors originate from an elderly woman with acute or convalescent COVID-19. CDR3s include the opening cysteine and the closing phenylalanine or tryptophan. A D gene is named only where the DNA matches it firmly. Expanded clones are given a class, and other clones once, few, many or no size at all.

>TRBD1|TRBV18|NA|TRBJ2-7
TGTGCCAGCTCCTCGGGGACAGGGGATCCCTACGAGCAGTACTTC
CASSSGTGDPYEQYF
>NA|TRBV7-2|NA|TRBJ1-2
TGTGCCAGCAGCTTAGGGGGCGACAGTGGAGGCTACACCTTC
CASSLGGDSGGYTF
>TRBD2|TRBV12-5|NA|TRBJ2-1
TGTGCTAGTGGTTTGGGGAGCGGGAGAGGATACAATGAGCAGTTCTTC
CASGLGSGRGYNEQFF
>TRBD1|TRBV6-5|NA|TRBJ2-5
TGTGCCAGCAGCCTCCCGGGACAGGGGACAGAGACCCAGTACTTC
CASSLPGQGTETQYF
>TRBD1|TRBV13|NA|TRBJ2-4
TGTGCCAGCAGCGCCAGACGGACAGGGGAAAACATTCAGTACTTC
CASSARRTGENIQYF
>NA|TRBV9|NA|TRBJ2-7
TGTGCCAGCAGCTTTGGACAGAAAACCTACGAGCAGTACTTC
CASSFGQKTYEQYF
>TRBD1|TRBV6-4|NA|TRBJ1-1
TGTGCCAGCAGTCAGGACAGGGACACTGAAGCTTTCTTT
CASSQDRDTEAFF
>TRBD2|TRBV27|NA|TRBJ2-1
TGTGCCAGCGCGCGGACTAGCGGGAGGGTTGGGTACAATGAGCAGTTCTTC
CASARTSGRVGYNEQFF
>TRBD1|TRBV19|NA|TRBJ1-1
TGTGCCAGTAGTGGAACAGGGGGCCCGAGTCCTATGAACACTGAAGCTTTCTTT
CASSGTGGPSPMNTEAFF
>NA|TRBV19|NA|TRBJ1-2
TGTGCCAGTAGGGCAGCAGGGTCAGACTATGGCTACACCTTC
CASRAAGSDYGYTF
>TRBD1|TRBV7-9|few|TRBJ1-5
TGTGCCAGCAGCTTAGCAGGGGGCGGACAGCCCCAGCATTTT
CASSLAGGGQPQHF
>TRBD2|TRBV11-2|NA|TRBJ2-3
TGTGCCAGCAGCTTAGACGTGGCTAGCGGGGGGCCCAGGGATACGCAGTATTTT
CASSLDVASGGPRDTQYF
>TRBD1|TRBV5-8|NA|TRBJ2-3
TGTGCCAGCAGCCCCCATATACAGGGGGCTTACACAGATACGCAGTATTTT
CASSPHIQGAYTDTQYF
>NA|TRBV3-1/TRBV3-2|NA|TRBJ2-1
TGTGCCAGCAGCCAAGACAGTAATGAGCAGTTCTTC
CASSQDSNEQFF
>NA|TRBV29-1|NA|TRBJ1-4
TGCAGCGTTGATCACCGAGGGACTAATGAAAAACTGTTTTTT
CSVDHRGTNEKLFF
>TRBD1|TRBV11-3|NA|TRBJ2-5
TGTGCCAGCAGCTTAGGGGAGACAGGGGTCCAAGAGACCCAGTACTTC
CASSLGETGVQETQYF
>NA|TRBV12-3/TRBV12-4|NA|TRBJ1-5
TGTGCCAGCAGTTTAGCGCGGCAGCCCCAGCATTTT
CASSLARQPQHF
>NA|TRBV11-2|NA|TRBJ1-1
TGTGCCAGCAGCTTAAGTCAGGAAGTGTTCACTGAAGCTTTCTTT
CASSLSQEVFTEAFF
>TRBD1|TRBV2|few|TRBJ2-7
TGTGCCAGCAGAAGGACAGGCAGCACCTACGAGCAGTACTTC
CASRRTGSTYEQYF
>NA|TRBV6-6|NA|TRBJ1-1
TGTGCCAGCAGTTACTCGCGGGGGCGTGTCACTGAAGCTTTCTTT
CASSYSRGRVTEAFF
>NA|TRBV7-8|NA|TRBJ1-1
TGTGCCAGCAGCTCCGTGGCTTTCACTGAAGCTTTCTTT
CASSSVAFTEAFF
>NA|TRBV19|NA|TRBJ1-5
TGTGCCAGTAGTATAGTACAGAATAGCAATCAGCCCCAGCATTTT
CASSIVQNSNQPQHF
>NA|TRBV14|NA|TRBJ2-7
TGTGCCAGCAGCCACAAGTGGGGACAAAGCGAGCAGTACTTC
CASSHKWGQSEQYF